The TCR beta chain under discussion was sequenced for a study of blood T cell repertoires in COVID-19 (dated by TCRdb to 2020 to 2022). Looking at the study overall: The collaborator samples originated in the United States, Italy and Spain and spanned the acute and convalescent phases of COVID-19. The material from the prospective study consisted of cDNA or gDNA derived from T cells, B-cell-depleted T cells, or PBMCs. Deeply sampled blood TCRbeta repertoires from subjects exposed to, actively infected with, or recovered from COVID-19 were included in the dataset. A freely available public database, intended as a resource for researchers studying the immune response to SARS-CoV-2, is where the repertoires were released. Samples were obtained from the ongoing ImmuneRACE study (first 160 participants) and from over 1,000 subjects provided by 6 global collaborators. The sample metadata nearly always contained a de-identified subject ID, COVID-19 status, age in years and sex. Where available, HLA class I and class II types were taken from metadata supplied by the sample provider and were not determined by assay-based typing.

The immunoSEQ Assay, a bias-controlled multiplex PCR, was used to amplify TCRbeta CDR3 regions from genomic DNA. The authors' pipeline ran thus. The number of nucleated cells in each sample was estimated from the amplification of reference gene primers within the assay. To quantify the absolute abundance of each unique TCRbeta CDR3 rearrangement, sequence reads were collapsed and filtered. Productive Simpson clonality was computed per sample as the square root of Simpson's diversity index over productive rearrangements. The source is immuneACCESS, and TCRdb retained only in-frame sequences with V and J called. Part of the clones is not carried over; for the studies checked, unresolved V genes explain less than half of this, and the remainder is unexplained. The V and J calls and clone size were taken over from that table, and D and trimming were inferred from the DNA. The table for this sample lists 20,000 to 30,000 clones; 81% of them were counted only once. The biggest ten clones account for approximately 6.1% of the sample.

The CDR3, cysteine through phenylalanine, is 16 amino acids long. The retained sequence is limited to the CDR3, 48 bases, with the frame set at the first base. The collaborating institutions used their own protocols to collect whole blood in K2EDTA tubes. Collaborator samples were shipped for TCRbeta analysis as frozen whole blood, isolated PBMCs, or DNA extracted from either sample type. General study outcomes and caveats: How much clinical and demographic metadata was included differed by source and by participant, and the metadata was provided uncurated.

With respect to this clone: Its antigen has not been determined. No per-base quality is available; no much larger clone lies one base away.

The receptor comes from a man between 65 and 79 years old with acute or convalescent COVID-19. The source material was peripheral blood. The chain uses TRBV21-1 and TRBJ1-5; TRBD1, the D gene given by the table, was not confirmed from the DNA. TRBV21-1 has pseudogene status. Here is the DNA: TGTGCCTCCGAGCCGAAGGGGCGGTCGAGAAATCAGCCCCAGCATTTT. Protein translation: CASEPKGRSRNQPQHF.